The clone carrying this T cell receptor beta chain was seen only once. The sample is drawn from a study of T cell responses to AZD1222 COVID-19 vaccine. V shed 3 bases, J shed 4 bases, and the junction held 5 bases outside the gene matches. Germline CDR1 DFQATT, CDR2 SNEGSKA (reference sequence). The CDR3 consists of 13 residues. The data were produced by immunoSEQ multiplex PCR, yet TCRdb's version contains in-frame clones alone and is incomplete. This repertoire shows 140,000 to 150,000 clones, about nine tenths found once; its top ten account for around 1.8%. Sequences were derived from peripheral blood, sampled 28 days after the second AZD1222 dose. The chain couples TRBV20-1 to TRBJ1-2; 7 bases match TRBD1. The receptor was derived from an adult who received the AZD1222 COVID-19 vaccine. The chain's CDR3 is CSASEQGSYGYTF. The CDR3 DNA is TGCAGTGCTAGTGAACAGGGGAGCTATGGCTACACCTTC.